The 27 T cell receptor beta chains in this list originate from one sample, sequenced in a study of blood T cell repertoires in COVID-19. Clones were sequenced by immunoSEQ multiplex PCR, and TCRdb holds only the in-frame ones, with some missing. The sample lists roughly 220,000 clones; 84% were seen once. Specimen: peripheral blood. All receptors come from a woman in her forties who had recovered from COVID-19.

This clone has only one observation. This CDR3 is also generated by other DNA sequences in the sample. The rearrangement links TRBV11-2 to TRBJ2-5; no clear D. V was trimmed by 4 bases and J by 3 bases, leaving 3 bases between them. Looked up from germline, CDR1 is SGHAT and CDR2 is FQNNGV. The CDR3 totals 11 residues. CDR3 in DNA: TGTGCCAGCAGCTCGGAAGAGACCCAGTACTTC. Its protein is CASSSEETQYF.

The genes are TRBV10-3 and TRBJ1-2; 7 bases align to TRBD1. V dropped 4 bases and J dropped 7; count of bases not matched to a gene: 12. This CDR3 contains 15 residues. Germline CDR1 is ENHRY and CDR2 is SYGVKD. The CDR3 spells CAISAYGQGERGYTF. DNA for the CDR3: TGTGCCATCAGTGCTTATGGGCAGGGGGAACGTGGCTACACCTTC.

The chain joins TRBV2 to TRBJ2-5, with D tentatively TRBD2 (6 bases). Germline-derived CDR1 and CDR2 are SNHLY and FYNNEI. With 4 bases removed from V and 4 bases from J, the gap between germline ends came to 13 bases. There are 14 residues in the CDR3. The DNA of the CDR3 is TGTGCCAGCAGTGTTGATGCGGGGATAGAGACCCAGTACTTC. This gives the protein CASSVDAGIETQYF. Drawing the rest from reference TRBV2 and TRBJ2-5, the complete variable domain is EPEVTQTPSHQVTQMGQEVILRCVPISNHLYFYWYRQILGQKVEFLVSFYNNEISEKSEIFDDQFSVERPDGSNFTLKIRSTKLEDSAMYFCASSVDAGIETQYFGPGTRLLVL.

The rearrangement joins TRBV6-2 or TRBV6-3 to TRBJ1-1, with D uncertain. CDR1 MNHEY and CDR2 SVGEGT come from the germline V gene. Trimming pared 6 bases from V and 7 bases from J, leaving 12 bases between. This CDR3 has 12 residues. The CDR3 DNA reads as TGTGCCAGCAGCCACGGGAACTTTGAAGCTTTCTTT. As protein: CASSHGNFEAFF.

J is TRBJ1-1 and V is TRBV6-5, with D maybe TRBD1 (5 bases). The germline V gene has CDR1 MNHEY and CDR2 SVGAGI. The V end was cut by 7 bases, the J end by 4 bases, with 16 bases between. The length of the CDR3 is 14 residues. CDR3 residues: CASMRGEGGTEAFF. CDR3 nucleotides: TGTGCCAGCATGAGAGGGGAGGGTGGCACTGAAGCTTTCTTT.

The V and J genes are TRBV7-2 and TRBJ1-2; D possibly corresponds to TRBD1 (5 bases). The CDR3 is 12 residues long. Per the germline V gene, CDR1 is SGHTA and CDR2 is FQGNSA. The ends were cut back, 1 base at V and 7 bases at J, with 7 bases in the middle. The CDR3 nucleotides are TGTGCCAGCAGCTTAGAAGGGGCTGGCTACACCTTC. Translated, it gives CASSLEGAGYTF.

This clone was counted only a few times. This rearrangement joins TRBV27 to TRBJ1-3; 7 bases are shared with TRBD1. CDR1 is MNHEY, CDR2 SMNVEV, per germline (reference sequence). The CDR3 spans 16 residues. The V gene end was trimmed by 6 bases and the J gene end by 2 bases; junction bases not matched to a gene: 10. The CDR3 spells CASRPSNRGAGNTIYF. The CDR3, as DNA: TGTGCCAGCAGACCATCCAACAGGGGAGCTGGAAACACCATATATTTT.

This chain uses TRBV7-2 with TRBJ2-2; no firm D call. The germline V gene encodes CDR1 SGHTA and CDR2 FQGNSA. The CDR3 totals 17 residues. The V end was cut by 2 bases, the J end by 0 bases, with 13 bases between. The CDR3 coding sequence is TGTGCCAGCAGCTTATCTGTATCGGGTGCGAACACCGGGGAGCTGTTTTTT. Protein: CASSLSVSGANTGELFF. The complete variable domain, with remaining parts taken from reference TRBV7-2 and TRBJ2-2, reads GAGVSQSPSNKVTEKGKDVELRCDPISGHTALYWYRQSLGQGLEFLIYFQGNSAPDKSGLPSDRFSAERTGGSVSTLTIQRTQQEDSAVYLCASSLSVSGANTGELFFGEGSRLTVL.

This sequence joins TRBV5-6 and TRBJ2-3, with 7 bases fitting TRBD1. With V trimmed by 5 bases and J by 2 bases, 14 bases remained unmatched. Germline V gene data show CDR1 as SGHDT and CDR2 as YYEEEE. The CDR3 has 17 amino acids. The CDR3 sequence: CASRDFGQAWATDTQYF. CDR3 bases: TGTGCCAGCAGGGATTTCGGACAGGCCTGGGCCACAGATACGCAGTATTTT.

The chain recombines TRBV12-5 with TRBJ1-1; 7 nucleotides align to TRBD1. The junction had 4 bases not matched to a gene; V was cut back by 3 bases and J by 0 bases. CDR1 is LGHNT, CDR2 FRNRAP, per germline. CDR3 size: 15 residues. Written as DNA, the CDR3 is TGTGCTAGTGGTTTTCCGGGACAGCTGAACACTGAAGCTTTCTTT. This codes for CASGFPGQLNTEAFF.

This clone occurred a few times. The CDR3 region is CSASSSAYEQYF. DNA for the CDR3: TGCAGTGCTAGTTCCAGTGCCTACGAGCAGTACTTC. This chain links TRBV20-1 with TRBJ2-7, with unresolved D. Trimming shortened V by 3 bases and J by 2 bases, and 8 bases separated the two germline ends. Per germline, CDR1 DFQATT and CDR2 SNEGSKA (reference sequence). The CDR3 loop spans 12 amino acids.

V usage is TRBV4-3 and J usage is TRBJ1-4; perhaps TRBD1 as D (5 bases). Trimming left V 4 bases short and J 8 bases short, with 23 bases between. Germline V gives CDR1 LGHNA, CDR2 YSLEER. This CDR3 is 17 amino acids long. This CDR3 is CASSPSRPWDSGEKLFF. CDR3 nucleotide sequence: TGCGCCAGCAGCCCCTCAAGGCCCTGGGACTCCGGCGAAAAACTGTTTTTT.

The chain carries TRBV7-8 and TRBJ1-2; tentative D call: TRBD1 (6 bases). The germline V gene encodes CDR1 SGHVS and CDR2 FQNEAQ. The CDR3 sequence is 16 residues long. V lost 3 bases, J lost 0 bases, and 14 bases lay in between. The DNA for the CDR3 is TGTGCCAGCAGCTTGAAACAGGGATATACTAACTATGGCTACACCTTC. Amino acid sequence: CASSLKQGYTNYGYTF. The full variable domain, rest sourced from reference TRBV7-8 and TRBJ1-2, is GAGVSQSPRYKVAKRGQDVALRCDPISGHVSLFWYQQALGQGPEFLTYFQNEAQLDKSGLPSDRFFAERPEGSVSTLKIQRTQQEDSAVYLCASSLKQGYTNYGYTFGSGTRLTVV.

The chain couples TRBV19 to TRBJ1-1; D is ambiguous. Looked up from germline, CDR1 is LNHDA and CDR2 is SQIVND (reference sequence). V lost 2 bases, J lost 2 bases, and 6 bases lay in between. This CDR3 contains 13 residues. The CDR3 bases are TGTGCCAGTAGTATAATTCTTAACACTGAAGCTTTCTTT. As protein: CASSIILNTEAFF.

J is TRBJ2-3 and V is TRBV7-2, with D possibly TRBD1 on 6 matching bases. Germline V gene data show CDR1 as SGHTA and CDR2 as FQGNSA. V shed 2 bases and J shed 2 bases, with 11 bases lying between them. The CDR3 covers 15 residues. The CDR3 reads CASSLQQGFTDTQYF. The CDR3 DNA sequence: TGTGCCAGCAGCTTACAACAGGGTTTCACAGATACGCAGTATTTT.

This clone was seen only once. V usage is TRBV19 and J usage is TRBJ2-6, with 7 bases fitting TRBD1. The J segment lost 2 bases and the V segment lost 3 bases, leaving 7 bases of the junction unmatched. CDR3 length: 17 residues. The germline gives CDR1 LNHDA, CDR2 SQIVND (reference sequence). CDR3 protein: CASSMVRGNAGANVLTF. In DNA form, the CDR3 reads TGTGCCAGTAGTATGGTCAGGGGGAACGCTGGGGCCAACGTCCTGACTTTC.

The rearrangement joins TRBV6-1 to TRBJ2-3; 10 nucleotides agree with TRBD2. Losses at the gene ends were 2 bases for V and 6 bases for J; bases not matched to a gene: 5. CDR1 is MNHNS, CDR2 SASEGT, per germline. This CDR3 is 15 amino acids long. CDR3 in DNA: TGTGCCAGCAGTGAACCGACTAGCGGGCTCGATACGCAGTATTTT. Amino acid sequence: CASSEPTSGLDTQYF.

The chain carries TRBV12-3 or TRBV12-4 and TRBJ2-7; no reliable D call. The CDR3 consists of 12 residues. The V gene lost 6 bases and the J gene lost 2 bases, with 8 bases spanning the gap. The CDR3 DNA sequence: TGTGCCAGCAGCTTTGGGCCCTACGAGCAGTACTTC. This sequence encodes CASSFGPYEQYF.

The V gene is TRBV7-8, the J gene TRBJ2-7; 8 bases fit TRBD2. The germline V gene encodes CDR1 SGHVS and CDR2 FQNEAQ. Germline trimming cut 5 bases from V and 2 bases from J; bases unmatched to any gene: 14. The CDR3 covers 17 residues. The CDR3 loop is CASSLPPGGALTYEQYF. In DNA form, the CDR3 reads TGTGCCAGCAGCCTCCCCCCGGGGGGGGCACTTACCTACGAGCAGTACTTC.

Of note for this clone: Different DNA sequences within this sample yield the same CDR3. The gene calls are TRBV9 and TRBJ2-3; TRBD2 agrees at 12 bases. Germline V gene data show CDR1 as SGDLS and CDR2 as YYNGEE. V gave up 5 bases and J gave up 0 bases; unmatched junction bases: 4. CDR3 size: 16 residues. CDR3 loop: CASSASGGASTDTQYF. The CDR3 DNA reads as TGTGCCAGCAGTGCTAGCGGGGGGGCTAGCACAGATACGCAGTATTTT.

This chain connects TRBV6-1 to TRBJ1-5, with a tentative D call TRBD1 (5 bases). V gave up 5 bases and J gave up 15 bases, with 17 bases separating them. Germline values: CDR1 MNHNS, CDR2 SASEGT. CDR3 size: 12 residues. The CDR3 DNA follows: TGTGCCAGCAGTCAAACCCGGACACCCTCGCATTTT. As protein: CASSQTRTPSHF.

J is TRBJ2-6 and V is TRBV18; D is undetermined. V was pared by 5 bases and J by 1 base, with 9 bases between. Germline V gives CDR1 KGHSH, CDR2 LQKENI. The length of the CDR3 is 15 residues. CDR3 coding DNA: TGTGCCAGCTCATCCGAGATTTCTGGGGCCAACGTCCTGACTTTC. This translates into CASSSEISGANVLTF. The whole variable domain, remainder taken from reference TRBV18 and TRBJ2-6, is NAGVMQNPRHLVRRRGQEARLRCSPMKGHSHVYWYRQLPEEGLKFMVYLQKENIIDESGMPKERFSAEFPKEGPSILRIQQVVRGDSAAYFCASSSEISGANVLTFGAGSRLTVL.

The gene calls are TRBV3-1 (or the pseudogene TRBV3-2) and TRBJ2-5, with 9 bases fitting TRBD1. CDR3 length: 13 amino acids. V trimming: 4 bases; J trimming: 7 bases; junction bases outside the gene matches: 4. Germline CDR1 LGHDT, CDR2 YNNKEL (reference sequence). CDR3: CASSRGQGGTQYF. Written as DNA, the CDR3 is TGTGCCAGCAGCCGGGGACAGGGAGGGACCCAGTACTTC.

The chain is built from TRBV6-5 and TRBJ1-1; D unclear. Trimming pared 6 bases from V and 4 bases from J, leaving 12 bases between. Germline values: CDR1 MNHEY, CDR2 SVGAGI. CDR3 length: 13 residues. This chain's CDR3 is CASSGKGVTEAFF. The CDR3 DNA is TGTGCCAGCAGCGGCAAGGGAGTCACTGAAGCTTTCTTT.

The chain employs TRBV30 and TRBJ2-1; D is unresolved. This CDR3 has 15 amino acids. V dropped 2 bases and J dropped 0 bases, with 11 bases sitting between them. CDR1 is GTSNPN, CDR2 SVGIG, per germline (reference sequence). The CDR3 bases are TGTGCCTGGAGTCGAGAGTCGAGCTCCTACAATGAGCAGTTCTTC. Residues: CAWSRESSSYNEQFF.

The chain joins TRBV7-8 to TRBJ1-6; weak D call: TRBD1 (6 bases). V was shortened by 2 bases and J by 6 bases, with 11 bases between the two germline ends. Germline CDR1 reads SGHVS; CDR2 reads FQNEAQ. This CDR3 contains 15 residues. CDR3 bases: TGTGCCAGCAGCTTATATTCAGGGGTTAATTCACCCCTCCACTTT. Translation: CASSLYSGVNSPLHF.

The rearrangement joins TRBV28 to TRBJ2-1; TRBD1 agrees at 9 bases. V shed 5 bases, J shed 7 bases, and the junction held 21 bases outside the gene matches. Germline V gives CDR1 MDHEN, CDR2 SYDVKM. The CDR3 is made up of 19 amino acids. The CDR3 coding sequence is TGTGCCAGCAGTCCAACAAAGAGAATACCGGGACAGGGTTTGAATGAGCAGTTCTTC. It translates to CASSPTKRIPGQGLNEQFF.